This is a list of T cell receptor beta chains from one sample in a study of CD8 T cells in Susac syndrome. TCRdb redid the calling of the immunoSEQ multiplex PCR reads with MiXCR, one entry per CDR3 protein. The sample records 130,000 to 150,000 distinct CDR3 sequences, around 94% being singletons. Sequencing was done on a sample of CD4+ T cells from PBMCs. Receptors were obtained from a human donor in good health. The CDR3 runs from the conserved cysteine through the conserved F or W. A D gene is named only where the DNA matches it firmly. Expanded clones get a size class; other rows say once, few or many, or leave the size out.

v_gene	d_gene	len	j_gene	abundance	CDR3aa	CDR3nt
TRBV4-2	-	16	TRBJ1-1	-	CASSLGGGSGNTEAFF	TGTGCCAGCAGCCTCGGAGGGGGTTCAGGAAACACTGAAGCTTTCTTT
TRBV6-5	TRBD1	14	TRBJ1-2	-	CASSRQGLTYGYTF	TGTGCCAGCAGTCGACAGGGACTTACCTATGGCTACACCTTC
TRBV27	-	15	TRBJ1-2	once	CASSRLGGLLNGYTF	TGTGCCAGCAGTCGACTCGGGGGGCTATTGAATGGCTACACCTTC
TRBV30	-	15	TRBJ2-7	-	CAFDREAGGPYEQYF	TGTGCCTTCGACAGGGAGGCGGGAGGACCCTACGAGCAGTACTTC
TRBV20-1	-	14	TRBJ1-1	-	CSAIKGRWKTEAFF	TGCAGTGCTATAAAAGGACGATGGAAAACTGAAGCTTTCTTT
TRBV6-4	-	12	TRBJ2-2	-	CASREITGELFF	TGTGCCAGCAGAGAGATTACCGGGGAGCTGTTTTTT
TRBV9	-	13	TRBJ2-7	-	CASSQGRGDEQYF	TGTGCCAGCAGCCAAGGCAGGGGGGACGAGCAGTACTTC
TRBV2	-	13	TRBJ2-1	-	CASGFSVHNEQFF	TGTGCCAGCGGGTTCAGCGTTCACAATGAGCAGTTCTTC
TRBV9	-	15	TRBJ1-5	-	CASSVQGGVGQPQHF	TGTGCCAGCAGCGTACAAGGGGGGGTTGGTCAGCCCCAGCATTTT
TRBV7-9	TRBD2	14	TRBJ2-7	once	CASSLGASGTEQYF	TGTGCCAGCAGCTTAGGGGCTAGCGGGACCGAGCAGTACTTC
TRBV20-1	-	14	TRBJ2-1	-	CSASGRGFYNEQFF	TGCAGCGCCTCGGGGAGAGGGTTCTACAATGAGCAGTTCTTC
TRBV27	TRBD1	15	TRBJ1-2	-	CASREHRGVKYGYTF	TGTGCCAGCAGGGAACACAGGGGTGTTAAGTATGGCTACACCTTC
TRBV2	-	12	TRBJ1-3	-	CASSDRGDTIYF	TGTGCCAGCAGTGATCGGGGAGACACCATATATTTT
TRBV24-1	TRBD1	14	TRBJ2-5	-	CATNGDRGDGTQYF	TGTGCCACCAATGGGGACAGGGGAGACGGGACCCAGTACTTC
TRBV18	-	15	TRBJ2-5	-	CASSPTHQVQETQYF	TGTGCCAGCTCACCCACACACCAAGTGCAAGAGACCCAATACTTC
TRBV5-4	-	14	TRBJ2-7	-	CASSPDPRGIEQYF	TGTGCCAGCAGCCCCGACCCTAGAGGGATCGAGCAGTACTTC
TRBV5-4	-	16	TRBJ2-5	-	CASSQKQGSGSGTQYF	TGTGCCAGCAGCCAAAAACAGGGCTCGGGTTCGGGGACCCAGTACTTC
TRBV18	-	14	TRBJ1-1	-	CASSPGLRGTEAFF	TGTGCCAGCTCACCAGGCCTCCGCGGAACTGAAGCTTTCTTT
TRBV6-1	TRBD1	14	TRBJ2-5	-	CASTEGAGVETQYF	TGTGCCAGCACAGAGGGGGCAGGGGTGGAGACCCAGTACTTC
TRBV28	-	12	TRBJ1-1	-	CASTGVNTEAFF	TGTGCCAGCACAGGGGTGAACACTGAAGCTTTCTTT
TRBV4-1	-	16	TRBJ1-2	-	CASSQENNRSPGGYTF	TGCGCCAGCAGCCAAGAGAATAACCGGTCCCCGGGAGGCTACACCTTC
TRBV7-9	TRBD1	12	TRBJ2-5	-	CASSSQGETQYF	TGTGCCAGCAGCTCACAGGGGGAGACCCAGTACTTC
TRBV29-1	-	13	TRBJ2-5	once	CSATTTLKETQYF	TGCAGCGCTACTACGACTCTTAAAGAGACCCAGTACTTC
TRBV20-1	-	13	TRBJ2-7	-	CSARDGTHYEQYF	TGCAGTGCTAGAGATGGGACCCATTACGAGCAGTACTTC
TRBV5-4	-	15	TRBJ2-7	-	CASSFRGEAAYEQYF	TGTGCCAGCAGCTTTAGGGGGGAGGCCGCCTACGAGCAGTACTTC
TRBV10-3	TRBD1	16	TRBJ1-5	once	CAISDRDRGRNQPQHF	TGTGCCATCAGTGACCGGGACAGGGGGCGGAATCAGCCCCAGCATTTT
TRBV19	TRBD1	16	TRBJ1-5	once	CASSQADRGQNQPQHF	TGTGCCAGTAGTCAAGCAGACAGGGGGCAGAATCAGCCCCAGCATTTT
TRBV5-1	TRBD2	14	TRBJ2-7	-	CASSLTSGGYEQYF	TGCGCCAGCAGCTTGACTAGCGGGGGCTACGAGCAGTACTTC
TRBV5-1	-	14	TRBJ2-2	-	CASSLGALDRELFF	TGCGCCAGCAGCTTGGGGGCGTTGGACCGGGAGCTGTTTTTT
TRBV11-2	-	13	TRBJ2-1	-	CASSLDRGNEQFF	TGTGCCAGCAGCTTAGATCGGGGAAATGAGCAGTTCTTC
TRBV12-3/TRBV12-4	TRBD2	14	TRBJ2-1	-	CASSSTSGGGEQFF	TGTGCCAGCAGTTCGACTAGCGGCGGTGGTGAGCAGTTCTTC
TRBV5-1	-	13	TRBJ2-1	once	CASSLLLDNEQFF	TGCGCCAGCAGCTTGTTGTTGGATAATGAGCAGTTCTTC
TRBV30	-	14	TRBJ2-7	-	CAWSSPGKSYEQYF	TGTGCCTGGAGTAGCCCAGGGAAGTCCTACGAGCAGTACTTC
TRBV27	TRBD2	13	TRBJ2-7	few	CASRASGSPEQYF	TGTGCCAGCAGGGCTAGCGGGAGCCCCGAGCAGTACTTC
TRBV5-6	-	15	TRBJ1-3	-	CASSLRQVSGNTIYF	TGTGCCAGCAGCTTGAGACAGGTCTCTGGAAACACCATATATTTT
TRBV20-1	-	13	TRBJ1-1	-	CSTNRDIFTEAFF	TGCAGTACGAACCGGGACATCTTCACTGAAGCTTTCTTT
TRBV30	-	11	TRBJ2-4	-	CAWGPKNIQYF	TGTGCCTGGGGGCCCAAAAACATTCAGTACTTC
TRBV27	-	15	TRBJ1-1	-	CASSRVYGMSTEAFF	TGTGCCAGCAGTCGCGTCTATGGGATGAGCACTGAAGCTTTCTTT
TRBV12-3/TRBV12-4	-	14	TRBJ2-2	once	CASSLFSDTGELFF	TGTGCCAGCAGTTTATTCAGTGACACCGGGGAGCTGTTTTTT
TRBV7-9	-	14	TRBJ1-1	-	CASSFPFLNTEAFF	TGTGCCAGCAGCTTCCCCTTCTTAAACACTGAAGCTTTCTTT
TRBV4-1	-	16	TRBJ2-3	-	CASSQVNLVVTDTQYF	TGCGCCAGCAGCCAAGTTAACCTCGTGGTCACAGATACGCAGTATTTT
TRBV10-3	-	15	TRBJ2-5	-	CAISEAVRSGETQYF	TGTGCCATCAGTGAGGCGGTCAGATCGGGCGAGACCCAGTACTTC
TRBV7-9	-	16	TRBJ1-1	-	CASSPRTQAANTEAFF	TGTGCCAGCAGCCCCCGCACCCAGGCGGCGAACACTGAAGCTTTCTTT
TRBV18	-	15	TRBJ2-6	-	CASSPPSAGANVLTF	TGTGCCAGCTCACCACCCTCCGCTGGGGCCAACGTCCTGACTTTC
TRBV30	-	13	TRBJ1-5	-	CAWSREGSQPQHF	TGTGCCTGGAGTAGGGAGGGAAGTCAGCCCCAGCATTTT
TRBV2	-	13	TRBJ1-2	-	CASSYEGTGGYTF	TGTGCCAGCAGTTATGAAGGCACCGGTGGCTACACCTTC
TRBV24-1	-	14	TRBJ2-1	-	CATSDNIGYNEQFF	TGTGCCACCAGTGACAATATAGGCTACAATGAGCAGTTCTTC
TRBV7-3	TRBD2	18	TRBJ2-1	-	CASSLRGTSGSERDEQFF	TGTGCCAGCAGCTTAAGGGGGACTAGCGGGAGCGAAAGGGATGAGCAGTTCTTC
TRBV4-2	TRBD2	14	TRBJ2-7	-	CASSRGGGTYEQYF	TGTGCCAGCAGCCGGGGCGGGGGGACCTACGAGCAGTACTTC
TRBV9	-	16	TRBJ1-3	-	CASSVGEGPTANTIYF	TGTGCCAGCAGCGTAGGGGAGGGACCGACGGCTAACACCATATATTTT
TRBV6-1	-	12	TRBJ1-1	-	CASHLRGTEAFF	TGTGCCAGTCACCTCCGAGGGACTGAAGCTTTCTTT
TRBV20-1	TRBD2	14	TRBJ2-1	-	CSARGSGKAGEQFF	TGCAGTGCTAGAGGTAGCGGGAAAGCGGGTGAGCAGTTCTTC
TRBV20-1	-	14	TRBJ1-1	-	CSAKTPGASTEAFF	TGCAGTGCCAAGACCCCAGGGGCTAGCACTGAAGCTTTCTTT
TRBV7-2	TRBD2	15	TRBJ2-1	-	CASSLVAGGWNEQFF	TGTGCCAGCAGCTTAGTTGCGGGAGGTTGGAATGAGCAGTTCTTC
TRBV5-6	-	14	TRBJ1-5	-	CASSLSRGFQPQHF	TGTGCCAGCAGCTTGTCTAGGGGTTTTCAGCCCCAGCATTTT